Listed here are 10 T cell receptor beta chains from one sample, sequenced in a study of blood T cell repertoires in COVID-19. Some clones are missing from TCRdb's copy, which holds only in-frame ones; the method was immunoSEQ multiplex PCR. The sample lists roughly 120,000 clones, roughly four fifths occurring once. The sequenced sample consisted of peripheral blood. The receptors come from a woman aged 55-69 years with acute or convalescent COVID-19.

The chain couples TRBV9 to TRBJ2-5; D is possibly TRBD2 (6 bases). The germline V and J ends were trimmed by 3 bases and 5 bases, with 17 bases remaining between them. Germline V gene data show CDR1 as SGDLS and CDR2 as YYNGEE. The CDR3 totals 15 residues. The CDR3 sequence is CASSALSESGETQYF. The CDR3 DNA is TGTGCCAGCAGCGCCCTCTCGGAGAGCGGGGAGACCCAGTACTTC.

The chain carries TRBV11-2 and TRBJ1-2, with D uncertain. The V and J ends lost 2 bases and 3 bases respectively, with 10 bases between them. Germline CDR1 SGHAT, CDR2 FQNNGV. CDR3 length equals 14 residues. CDR3 loop: CASSLTGDHYGYTF. CDR3 bases: TGTGCCAGCAGCTTAACGGGAGACCACTATGGCTACACCTTC.

The chain carries TRBV15 and TRBJ2-3; 8 bases fit TRBD1. Unmatched junction bases numbered 8, after V lost 0 bases and J lost 6 bases. Looked up from germline, CDR1 is LNHNV and CDR2 is YYDKDF (reference sequence). This CDR3 region has 16 residues. The DNA for the CDR3 is TGTGCCACCAGCAGAGACCGACAGGGGCCAGCTGATACGCAGTATTTT. It translates to CATSRDRQGPADTQYF.

The chain employs TRBV3-1 (or the pseudogene TRBV3-2) and TRBJ2-5; 15 bases line up with TRBD2. Unmatched junction bases numbered 11, after V lost 4 bases and J lost 2 bases. Germline V gene data show CDR1 as LGHDT and CDR2 as YNNKEL (reference sequence). The CDR3 has 19 residues. The CDR3 DNA is TGTGCCAGCAGCCTCGGACTAGCGGGGGGGCCGAGCCAACAAGAGACCCAGTACTTC. Amino acids: CASSLGLAGGPSQQETQYF.

The count of this clone is one. The chain carries TRBV29-1 and TRBJ1-1; D uncertain. The germline V gene has CDR1 SQVTM and CDR2 ANQGSEA. V gave up 4 bases and J gave up 0 bases, with 9 bases separating them. This CDR3 contains 13 residues. CDR3 sequence (DNA): TGCAGCGTTGTGAGGCAGCTGAACACTGAAGCTTTCTTT. Its protein product is CSVVRQLNTEAFF.

The rearrangement joins TRBV12-5 to TRBJ2-3; D might be TRBD2 (6 bases). The CDR3 has 17 residues. Deletions cut 1 base from V and 1 base from J, with 15 bases between. Per germline, CDR1 LGHNT and CDR2 FRNRAP. CDR3 amino acids: CASGLGPTVAGTDTQYF. CDR3 coding DNA: TGTGCTAGTGGTTTGGGCCCGACGGTAGCGGGCACAGATACGCAGTATTTT.

The chain is built from TRBV7-3 and TRBJ1-3; 12 positions match TRBD1. V shed 0 bases and J 4 bases; nucleotides not matched to a gene: 10. The length of the CDR3 is 19 residues. The germline V gene encodes CDR1 SGHTA and CDR2 FQGTGA. This CDR3 reads CASSLTPSGQGAAGNTIYF. CDR3 coding DNA: TGTGCCAGCAGCTTAACCCCCTCGGGACAGGGGGCGGCGGGAAACACCATATATTTT.

This clone turned up a few times. The chain joins TRBV10-3 to TRBJ2-5, with 11 bases aligning to TRBD2. The CDR3 runs 18 residues. Germline loops: CDR1 ENHRY, CDR2 SYGVKD. V shed 0 bases, J shed 3 bases, and the junction held 9 bases outside the gene matches. CDR3 coding DNA: TGTGCCATCAGTGAGTCTGCTCCGGGACTAGCGGCTAAAGAGACCCAGTACTTC. Encoded protein: CAISESAPGLAAKETQYF.

The chain carries TRBV21-1 and TRBJ1-2; the table's D call, TRBD1, was not checked against the DNA. TRBV21-1 is an annotated pseudogene. The CDR3 extends over 16 amino acids. Here the CDR3 DNA reads TGTGCCAGCAGCAAAGAGGGGGCCCCCGTCATTACCGGCTACACCTTC. This codes for CASSKEGAPVITGYTF.

The rearrangement uses TRBV6-1 and TRBJ2-3; 9 nucleotides line up with TRBD2. The V gene's germline CDR1 is MNHNS and CDR2 SASEGT. This CDR3 has 15 amino acids. V dropped 2 bases and J dropped 3; count of bases not matched to a gene: 3. CDR3 coding DNA: TGTGCCAGCAGTGAAAGCCTAGCGGGAACAGATACGCAGTATTTT. Translation: CASSESLAGTDTQYF.